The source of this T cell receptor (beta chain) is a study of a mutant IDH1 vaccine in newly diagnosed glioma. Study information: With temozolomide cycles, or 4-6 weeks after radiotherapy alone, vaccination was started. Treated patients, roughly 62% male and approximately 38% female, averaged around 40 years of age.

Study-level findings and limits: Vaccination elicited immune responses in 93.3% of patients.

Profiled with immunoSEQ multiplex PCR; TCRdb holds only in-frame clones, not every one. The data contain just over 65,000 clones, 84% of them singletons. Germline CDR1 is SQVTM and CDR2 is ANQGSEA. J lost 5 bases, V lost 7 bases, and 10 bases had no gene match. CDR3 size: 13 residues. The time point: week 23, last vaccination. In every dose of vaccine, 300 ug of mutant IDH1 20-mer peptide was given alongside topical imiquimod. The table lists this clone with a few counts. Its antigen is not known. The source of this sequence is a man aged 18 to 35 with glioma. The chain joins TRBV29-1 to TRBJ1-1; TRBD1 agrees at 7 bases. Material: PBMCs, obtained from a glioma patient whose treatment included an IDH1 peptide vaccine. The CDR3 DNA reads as TGCAGCGGGAGGAGACAGGGTTCGACTGAAGCTTTCTTT. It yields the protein CSGRRQGSTEAFF.